These 9 T cell receptor beta chains originate from one sample sequenced in a study of identical twins. In TCRdb, the 5' RACE reads were re-called with MiXCR into one record per CDR3 protein. The table records about 240,000 distinct CDR3 sequences, 6% to 8% of them present only once. This same sample was also part of a study on yellow fever vaccine responses in identical twins.

Specimen: CD8+ T cells sorted from blood. The receptors derive from a woman between 18 and 30 years old in good health.

This clonotype appeared many times. The rearrangement links TRBV20-1 to TRBJ2-1, with 11 bases that match TRBD1. The CDR3 consists of 12 residues. Losses at the gene ends were 6 bases for V and 7 bases for J; bases not matched to a gene: 2. Germline CDR1 is DFQATT and CDR2 is SNEGSKA (reference sequence). CDR3 residues: CSARDRGNEQFF. CDR3 bases: TGCAGTGCAAGGGACAGGGGGAATGAGCAGTTCTTC.

V usage is TRBV5-6 and J usage is TRBJ2-2, with D possibly being TRBD1 or TRBD2 (6 bases each). This CDR3 comprises 15 residues. Germline-derived CDR1 and CDR2 are SGHDT and YYEEEE. Trimming shortened V by 0 bases and J by 3 bases, and 9 bases separated the two germline ends. Here the CDR3 DNA reads TGTGCCAGCAGCTTGGGTCGGGGGCACACCGGGGAGCTGTTTTTT. Protein: CASSLGRGHTGELFF.

This chain connects TRBV20-1 to TRBJ2-1, with TRBD2 matching 9 bases. Trimming removed 0 bases from V and 12 bases from J; junction bases left unmatched: 9. The CDR3 consists of 14 residues. CDR1 DFQATT and CDR2 SNEGSKA come from the germline V gene (reference sequence). The CDR3 nucleotides are TGCAGTGCTAGAGAGGGTAGCGGGAGCGGGGGGCAGTTCTTC. Its translation: CSAREGSGSGGQFF.

This clonotype was picked up many times. The V call is TRBV13, the J call TRBJ2-2; 13 positions agree with TRBD2. V shed 1 base, J shed 7 bases, and the junction held 3 bases outside the gene matches. The germline V gene has CDR1 PRHDT and CDR2 FYEKMQ (reference sequence). The CDR3 is made up of 16 amino acids. CDR3 residues: CASSLAGLAGVGELFF. CDR3 in DNA: TGTGCCAGCAGCTTAGCAGGACTAGCGGGAGTCGGGGAGCTGTTTTTT.

This clonotype was observed at least ten times. CDR3 loop: CASSQAGTQYF. In DNA, the CDR3 is TGTGCCAGCAGCCAGGCAGGGACCCAGTACTTC. The J gene is TRBJ2-5, the V gene TRBV7-9; unclear D gene. V lost 5 bases and J lost 7, with 8 bases in between. CDR3 length: 11 amino acids. CDR1 is SEHNR, CDR2 FQNEAQ, per germline (reference sequence).

The V call is TRBV7-9, the J call TRBJ2-5; 8 nucleotides agree with TRBD2. The V and J ends lost 4 bases and 4 bases, in that order; junction bases with no gene match: 8. The CDR3 is 15 residues long. Germline V gene sequence: CDR1 SEHNR, CDR2 FQNEAQ (reference sequence). CDR3: CASSYFGGAGETQYF. CDR3 in DNA: TGTGCCAGCAGCTACTTCGGGGGGGCGGGAGAGACCCAGTACTTC.

The gene calls are TRBV2 and TRBJ2-7; 8 nucleotides align to TRBD2. Germline-derived CDR1 and CDR2 are SNHLY and FYNNEI. This CDR3 has 14 amino acids. After removal of 6 bases from V and 3 bases from J, the junction contained 7 bases not matched to a gene. CDR3: CASRDPGGLYEQYV. The CDR3, as DNA: TGTGCCAGCAGGGACCCGGGGGGGCTCTACGAGCAGTACGTC.

In its sample, this clonotype was seen many times. The chain couples TRBV29-1 to TRBJ1-2; possibly TRBD1 for D (5 bases). V was pared by 2 bases and J by 4 bases, with 14 bases between. This CDR3 comprises 14 residues. Germline CDR1 reads SQVTM; CDR2 reads ANQGSEA. For the CDR3, the DNA is TGCAGCGTTGAACGTTTGGGTGGGGCCTATGGCTACACCTTC. This translates into CSVERLGGAYGYTF.

In its sample, this clonotype was seen a few times. V usage is TRBV6-1 and J usage is TRBJ2-2; 7 positions agree with TRBD1. Looked up from germline, CDR1 is MNHNS and CDR2 is SASEGT. The CDR3 sequence is 17 residues long. The ends lost 6 bases at V and 2 bases at J; junction bases unmatched: 12. The CDR3 here is CASRHNRQGRNTGELFF. Written as DNA, the CDR3 is TGTGCCAGCAGACACAATCGACAGGGTCGTAACACCGGGGAGCTGTTTTTT.